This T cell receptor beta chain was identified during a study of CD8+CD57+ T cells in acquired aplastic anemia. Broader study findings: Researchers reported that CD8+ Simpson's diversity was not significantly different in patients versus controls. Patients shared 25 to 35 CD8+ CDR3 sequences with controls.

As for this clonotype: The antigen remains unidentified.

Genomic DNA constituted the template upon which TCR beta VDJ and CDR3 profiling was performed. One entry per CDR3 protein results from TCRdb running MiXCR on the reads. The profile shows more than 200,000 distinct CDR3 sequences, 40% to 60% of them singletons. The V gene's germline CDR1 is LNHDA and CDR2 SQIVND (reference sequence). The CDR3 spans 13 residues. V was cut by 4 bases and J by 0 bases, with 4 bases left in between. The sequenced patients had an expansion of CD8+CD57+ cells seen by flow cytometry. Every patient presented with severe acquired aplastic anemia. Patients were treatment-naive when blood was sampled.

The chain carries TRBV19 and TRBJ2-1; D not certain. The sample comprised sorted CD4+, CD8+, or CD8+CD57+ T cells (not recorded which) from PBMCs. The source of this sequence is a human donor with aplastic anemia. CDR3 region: CASSKGSYNEQFF. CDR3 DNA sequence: TGTGCCAGTAGTAAAGGCTCCTACAATGAGCAGTTCTTC.